This TCR beta chain was profiled in a study of blood T cell repertoires in COVID-19. Study details: Donors in the United States, Italy and Spain gave samples during acute or convalescent COVID-19. Sources were T cells, B-cell-depleted T cells, or PBMCs; the material itself was cDNA or gDNA.

This clone was seen only once. Authors' data handling: Quantification of nucleated cells was approximated via reference gene primer amplification. Method: immunoSEQ multiplex PCR; TCRdb's copy keeps in-frame clones and lacks some. That table gives V, J and clone size, and the DNA gave D and trimming. The repertoire includes nearly 35,000 clones, 70% to 85% of them detected once, and 7% to 8.5% sits in the top ten. Germline-derived CDR1 and CDR2 are SGHRS and YFSETQ. The CDR3 length is 17 residues. V lost 5 bases and J 2 bases, leaving 17 bases between the germline ends. What was sequenced was peripheral blood. The receptor comes from an older woman with acute or convalescent COVID-19. The rearrangement joins TRBV5-1 to TRBJ2-6; perhaps TRBD1 as D (6 bases). The CDR3 bases are TGCGCCAGCAGACTGGGACAAGCAGTCCCTGGGGCCAACGTCCTGACTTTC. Its protein product is CASRLGQAVPGANVLTF.